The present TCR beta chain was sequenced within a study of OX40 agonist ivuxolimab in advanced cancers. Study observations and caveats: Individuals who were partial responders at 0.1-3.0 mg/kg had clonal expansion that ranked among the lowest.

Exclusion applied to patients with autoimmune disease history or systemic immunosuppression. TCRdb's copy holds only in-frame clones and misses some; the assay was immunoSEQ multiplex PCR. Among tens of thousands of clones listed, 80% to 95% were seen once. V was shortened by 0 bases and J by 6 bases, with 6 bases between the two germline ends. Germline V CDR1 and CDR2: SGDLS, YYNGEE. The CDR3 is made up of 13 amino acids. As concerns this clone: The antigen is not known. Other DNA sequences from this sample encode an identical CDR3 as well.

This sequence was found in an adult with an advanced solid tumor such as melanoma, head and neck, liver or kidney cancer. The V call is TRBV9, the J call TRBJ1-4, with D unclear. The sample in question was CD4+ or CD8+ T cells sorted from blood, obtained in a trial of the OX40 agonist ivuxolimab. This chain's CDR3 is CASSVGLDEKLFF. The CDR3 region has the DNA TGTGCCAGCAGCGTAGGTCTCGATGAAAAACTGTTTTTT.